This TCR beta chain appears in the sequencing data of a study of cytotoxic CD8 clonotypes in ibrutinib-treated CLL. Study-wide context: Partial response was seen in approximately 25 patients and complete response in 2; after median around 5.5 years, approximately 14 stayed remitted, about 12 progressed.

A word on this clone: Antigen unknown.

Study-level findings and limits: An increase in clonality occurred at ibrutinib response, followed by a return toward baseline at progression.

The CDR3 consists of 19 residues. The germline V gene has CDR1 LNHNV and CDR2 YYDKDF (reference sequence). V lost 5 bases and J 0 bases, leaving 23 bases between the germline ends. Generated by immunoSEQ multiplex PCR, the TCRdb table keeps only in-frame clones and is missing some. The sample consists of over 100,000 clones, approximately 85% of them appearing once. Frozen-stored PBMCs produced 1.5 to 2.5 micrograms of genomic DNA for TCR beta libraries. The chain links TRBV15 to TRBJ1-5; D perhaps matches TRBD1 (5 bases). This receptor was obtained from a human donor with chronic lymphocytic leukemia. Specimen: PBMCs, collected after 24 months of ibrutinib treatment. CDR3 residues: CATSRRDLSRAHSNQPQHF. CDR3 nucleotides: TGTGCCACCAGCCGCAGGGATCTAAGCCGAGCTCATAGCAATCAGCCCCAGCATTTT. Looking up the rest from reference TRBV15 and TRBJ1-5 gives the full variable domain: DAMVIQNPRYQVTQFGKPVTLSCSQTLNHNVMYWYQQKSSQAPKLLFHYYDKDFNNEADTPDNFQSRRPNTSFCFLDIRSPGLGDTAMYLCATSRRDLSRAHSNQPQHFGDGTRLSIL.